This T cell receptor beta chain was identified during a study of Ad26.COV2.S vaccination and SARS-CoV-2 variants listed by TCRdb under 2021. As for the study more broadly: Vaccine-arm donors came from COV1001, a multicentre, randomized, double-blind, placebo-controlled phase I-IIa trial of Ad26.COV2.S in healthy adults. Ad26.COV2.S was administered intramuscularly at 5 x 10^10 or 1 x 10^11 viral particles, either as a single shot or as two shots given 56 days apart. Sequencing of the TCRbeta repertoire served to evaluate the specificity and breadth of SARS-CoV-2-reactive T cell receptors following Ad26.COV2.S vaccination. A total of 32 samples were included in the TCR-sequenced set, comprising around 19 Ad26.COV2.S vaccine recipients, 5 placebo recipients and 8 SARS-CoV-2 convalescent individuals. Participants in the trial were split at random into five groups of five each, receiving low-dose or high-dose Ad26.COV2.S once or twice, or else placebo on both occasions. Blinding of investigators to trial group allocation was maintained during experiments and outcome assessment.

This clone was recorded only once. It has no known antigen specificity. No base quality information exists; no much larger clone differs at one position. Beyond this particular receptor, the publication reports: It was noted by the authors that total T cell responses may have been underestimated by the TCR breadth and depth analyses. Higher spike-specific TCR breadth was observed in Ad26.COV2.S recipients than in placebo recipients (P = 0.0014). Vaccine and placebo recipients had similar non-spike TCR breadth, a finding consistent with the vaccine containing only spike. The study was not powered to compare responses between vaccine doses or regimens. After vaccination, substantial breadth of spike-specific CD8+ and CD4+ T cell responses was reported.

The treatment or condition label, read with the paper, signifies: roughly 19 received Ad26.COV2.S at low or high dose, single or two shots; 5 received placebo; per-sample allocation not given. Repertoires of vaccine and placebo recipients were sequenced from samples taken on day 63 after the first injection. Between 29 July and 7 August 2020, Cohort 1b enrolled 25 adults aged 18-55 years at one site in Boston, USA. Ad26.COV2.S consisted of a replication-incompetent adenovirus type 26 vector by which a prefusion-stabilized SARS-CoV-2 spike protein from the original Wuhan strain was expressed. The immunoSEQ Assay was the method used to sequence TCRbeta CDR3 regions. After extraction, genomic DNA underwent amplification by bias-controlled multiplex PCR, followed by high-throughput sequencing. Per the original workflow: Collapsing and filtering of sequences were performed to quantify the absolute abundance of each unique TCRbeta CDR3 region. Usable DNA was measured by amplifying reference genes present in all nucleated cells, and TCRbeta template counts were normalized to that usable DNA to estimate T cell fraction. Repertoire TCRs were annotated as SARS-CoV-2-specific when V gene, CDR3 amino acid sequence and J gene were exactly matched to a known reactive TCR set. MIRA supplied the reference SARS-CoV-2 TCR set, which was filtered for enrichment in COVID-19-positive ImmuneCODE repertoires so that public or cross-reactive TCRs were removed. Using the MIRA antigens, annotated TCRs were further analysed by specific ORF or by position within an ORF. Breadth was defined as annotated unique rearrangements over total unique productive rearrangements; depth was the summed frequency of those rearrangements. Two-sided Wilcoxon rank-sum tests were applied when comparing TCR breadth between groups. Held by TCRdb, this immuneACCESS table contains in-frame sequences only and omits some clones. Under half of the omission traces to an unresolved V gene where checked; the cause of the rest is unknown. D and trimming come from the DNA, and the V and J calls and clone size come from that table. In this sample the table shows around 300,000 clones, 88% of which occur a single time. The ten largest clones capture 5.5% to 7% of the sample.

V is clipped by 1 base and J by 7 bases, and the sequence between their germline boundaries is 13 bases long. CDR1 and CDR2, looked up from the germline V gene, are SGHTA and FQGNSA. Including the terminal cysteine and phenylalanine, the CDR3 comprises 14 residues. Here the CDR3 DNA is all that survives: 42 bases in frame from base 1. The receptor was derived from a person between 18 and 65 years old who received the Ad26.COV2.S COVID-19 vaccine or a placebo. Here the sequenced sample was peripheral blood, taken in a trial of Ad26.COV2.S vaccine versus placebo. The rearrangement combines TRBV7-2 with TRBJ1-1; the D gene is perhaps TRBD1, on 5 matching bases. The sequenced DNA: TGTGCCAGCAGCTTAGACAGGTCCTCGAATGAAGCTTTCTTT. Its translation is CASSLDRSSNEAFF.